This TCR beta chain was identified in a study of cytomegalovirus exposure and HLA in healthy donors. Whole-study findings and limits: Despite most TCR sequences being rare, some public TCRs occurred in many donors.

Trimming left V 3 bases short and J 4 bases short, with 16 bases between. Per the germline V gene, CDR1 is LNHDA and CDR2 is SQIVND (reference sequence). The CDR3 totals 16 residues. With 60 Vbeta and 13 Jbeta primers, the PCR was carried out. Profiled with immunoSEQ multiplex PCR; TCRdb holds only in-frame clones, not every one. Here the sample spans around 130,000 clones, over 60% being singletons. In the case of this clone: Its specificity is unknown.

This rearrangement joins TRBV19 to TRBJ2-1; maybe TRBD2 (6 bases). Sequenced: PBMCs. The origin of this receptor is a man younger than 35 in good health and CMV-seropositive. The CDR3 DNA reads TGTGCCAGTAGTATCGAACACCTAGCGATGTACAATGAGCAGTTCTTC. The encoded protein is CASSIEHLAMYNEQFF.